This TCR beta chain was sequenced during a study of blood T cells in healthy people across ages (dated by TCRdb to the mid-2010s). Notes on the research overall: In model experiments, template switching captured roughly one uniquely barcoded TCR beta cDNA molecule for every two T cells. To avoid experimental bias, donors of different ages were spread randomly across the sequencing lanes. Donors were grouped into four age groups: young (average roughly 15 years), middle-aged (roughly 40), aged (about 60) and long-lived (about 90). Using the same blood draw, the study looked at two additional independent replicas of 1 million unique cDNA reads for two donors, one aged 18 to 30 and the other aged 80 or older. The study measured age-related changes in TCR beta repertoire diversity using deep sequencing normalized with unique cDNA molecular identifiers.

Here is what the overall study found, with its caveats: Donor CMV infection status was unknown, potentially confounding age-related changes in expanded clonotypes. The percentage of naive T cells measured by flow cytometry correlated strongly with observed TCR beta diversity. Estimates of total diversity from one million sequenced T cells were regarded as lower bounds and underestimates. The long-lived group showed more naive CD4+ T cells, fewer expanded clones and increased TCR diversity than the aged group, suggesting age selection. Because profiling used bulk unsorted PBMCs, naive and antigen-experienced compartments could not be compared conclusively. As age increased, observed TCR beta diversity per million T cells dropped in a roughly linear way, and a significant reduction was already evident by age around 41.

Note on this clonotype: It lacks a known antigen. Per-nucleotide qualities are absent, and no much larger clonotype sits a single base away.

Systemically healthy Caucasian individuals from Russia, about 38 in total and aged about 6 to 95 years, were included as donors. Roughly 10 milliliters of peripheral blood were drawn from each donor into EDTA-treated Vacutainer tubes. Ficoll-Paque density-gradient centrifugation was used to isolate PBMCs, with at least 7 million obtained per sample. Total RNA was extracted from PBMCs with Trizol reagent, with at least 6 micrograms obtained per sample. For every donor, flow cytometry on a PBMC aliquot measured the percentage of naive CD45RAhigh/CD27high T cells. The library was prepared using 5' RACE. Sequencing took place on an Illumina HiSeq 2500. A second roughly 6 to 12 cycle PCR used a sample-barcoded 5' primer and a J-beta primer mix. Each TCR beta cDNA molecule received a unique molecular identifier from a template-switch 5' adaptor carrying 12 random nucleotides. Each sample yielded at least 3 million CDR3-containing paired-end reads. First-strand cDNA was synthesized from all RNA with the Mint cDNA synthesis kit, primed by a TRBC-specific oligonucleotide. Following uracil-DNA glycosylase treatment, a first 18-cycle PCR with universal primers M1SS and BC2_uni_R was performed on all cDNA. The authors' analysis ran thus. For normalization, 1 million high-quality reads were randomly selected from each sample, with every read carrying a distinct molecular identifier. Instead of being binned into consensus sequences, reads with shared molecular identifiers were discarded. CDR3 identification, clonotype clustering and error correction used MiTCR with a Q25 quality threshold and the strictest error-elimination algorithm. A nonparametric unseen species model using Euler transformation provided a lower-bound estimate of total TCR beta diversity. TCRdb handled the public reads itself, with Q25 trimming in fastp and clone calling in MiXCR, and kept productive beta chains. Rows are combined by CDR3 protein, so each entry shows the most common genes and DNA. The V and J calls and clone size are TCRdb's, not the authors'. The sample yields more than 1.4 million distinct CDR3 sequences; about 40% were counted once. Jointly, the top ten make up roughly 7.7% of the sample.

The CDR3 numbers 14 residues from cysteine through phenylalanine. Of all the DNA, just the CDR3 is kept, 42 bases in frame from base 1. CDR1 SNHLY and CDR2 FYNNEI were looked up in the germline V gene. Trimming costs V 3 bases and J 0 bases, and their ends lie 6 bases apart. Material for sequencing was blood. The chain joins TRBV2 to TRBJ2-1; the D gene is unclear. This receptor was taken from a woman in her late teens or twenties in good health. The nucleotide sequence reads TGTGCCAGCAGTGACCGTAACTCCTACAATGAGCAGTTCTTC. This is translated as CASSDRNSYNEQFF.